A selection of T cell receptor beta chains follows, all from one sample in a study of T cells in Graves' hyperthyroidism and ophthalmopathy. TCRdb re-called the multiplex PCR reads through MiXCR, storing one row per CDR3 protein. The sample holds 45,000 or so distinct CDR3 sequences; around 49% are singletons and the top ten take 32%. Sequenced input: peripheral blood or thyroid tissue (not recorded which). The receptor source for this set is a woman in her fifties or sixties with Graves' hyperthyroidism. The CDR3 runs from the conserved cysteine through the conserved F or W. A D gene is named only where the DNA matches it firmly. Rows give clone size only sometimes, using once, few, many, or a class for an expanded clone.

j_call v_call d_call clone_size cdr3_aa cdr3_nt
TRBJ1-1 TRBV5-8 - many CASSTGKNTEAFF TGTGCCAGCAGCACCGGGAAAAACACTGAAGCTTTCTTT
TRBJ2-3 TRBV20-1 - - CSANIGTTSTDTQYF TGCAGTGCTAACATCGGGACCACTAGCACAGATACGCAGTATTTT
TRBJ2-3 TRBV7-2 TRBD2 many CASSPQAGVSTDTQYF TGTGCCAGCAGCCCCCAGGCGGGGGTTAGCACAGATACGCAGTATTTT
TRBJ2-3 TRBV10-3 - many CAIRGVEADTQYF TGTGCCATCAGGGGCGTAGAGGCAGATACGCAGTATTTT
TRBJ2-7 TRBV7-8 TRBD1 - CASSIDRGVLGYEQYF TGTGCCAGCAGCATCGACAGGGGAGTACTGGGCTACGAGCAGTACTTC
TRBJ2-7 TRBV7-2 TRBD1 - CASSYGTGGEQYF TGTGCCAGCAGCTACGGGACAGGGGGCGAGCAGTACTTC
TRBJ2-2 TRBV19 - many CAGASANTGELFF TGTGCCGGTGCTTCTGCGAACACCGGGGAGCTGTTTTTT
TRBJ1-2 TRBV18 - - CASSPRRDEGPNHGYTF TGTGCCAGCTCACCACGGCGGGACGAGGGCCCGAACCATGGCTACACCTTC
TRBJ1-2 TRBV27 TRBD1 many CASSPWTGNYGYTF TGTGCCAGCAGTCCATGGACAGGGAACTATGGCTACACCTTC
TRBJ2-5 TRBV25-1 - once CASSDSQETQYF TGCGCCAGCAGTGACAGCCAAGAGACCCAGTACTTC
TRBJ1-2 TRBV20-1 - many CSATTEYGYTF TGCAGTGCTACAACGGAGTATGGCTACACCTTC
TRBJ1-1 TRBV7-2 - - CASRSSYSGGGTEAFF TGTGCCAGCAGAAGCTCTTACTCCGGGGGGGGCACTGAAGCTTTCTTT
TRBJ2-2 TRBV20-1 - - CSARRDGNTGELFF TGCAGTGCTAGACGCGACGGGAACACCGGGGAGCTGTTTTTT
TRBJ2-3 TRBV20-1 TRBD2 - CSAGTSGRAGSDTQYF TGCAGTGCGGGGACTAGCGGGAGGGCCGGATCAGATACGCAGTATTTT
TRBJ1-6 TRBV19 - - CASSVRDGNSPLHF TGTGCCAGTAGTGTCCGGGACGGAAATTCACCCCTCCACTTT
TRBJ1-4 TRBV15 TRBD1 - CATSSPWTGGREKLFF TGTGCCACCAGCAGCCCCTGGACAGGGGGGCGAGAAAAACTGTTTTTT
TRBJ1-6 TRBV7-3 TRBD1 - CASSEGDSPNSPLHF TGTGCCAGCAGTGAGGGGGACAGCCCTAATTCACCCCTCCACTTT
TRBJ1-2 TRBV2 TRBD1 - CASSFEGTAGYGYTF TGTGCCAGCAGTTTCGAGGGGACAGCAGGGTATGGCTACACCTTC
TRBJ1-2 TRBV29-1 - many CSDLDRPYGYTF TGCAGCGATTTGGACAGACCCTATGGCTACACCTTC
TRBJ2-7 TRBV7-9 - - CASSPDSRSYEQYF TGTGCCAGCAGTCCTGACAGTCGATCCTACGAGCAGTACTTC
TRBJ1-1 TRBV6-1 TRBD1 many CASSDPHRGQTEAFF TGTGCCAGCAGTGACCCTCACAGGGGGCAGACTGAAGCTTTCTTT
TRBJ2-7 TRBV9 - - CASSVGAGLLAYEQYF TGTGCCAGCAGCGTAGGAGCTGGACTGCTGGCCTACGAGCAGTACTTC
TRBJ2-7 TRBV7-2 TRBD1 - CASSPRGQAYEQYF TGTGCCAGCAGCCCCCGTGGACAGGCGTACGAGCAGTACTTC
TRBJ2-5 TRBV5-4 - - CASSQTGETQYF TGTGCCAGCAGCCAGACGGGTGAGACCCAGTACTTC
TRBJ1-2 TRBV12-3/TRBV12-4 - few CASRDGQLEGYGYTF TGTGCCAGCAGGGATGGACAACTCGAAGGCTATGGCTACACCTTC
TRBJ1-1 TRBV6-1 - many CASLIDSGNTEAFF TGTGCCAGCCTGATCGACTCCGGGAACACTGAAGCTTTCTTT
TRBJ1-1 TRBV28 - - CASSPRGGVNTEAFF TGTGCCAGCAGCCCGCGGGGCGGTGTGAACACTGAAGCTTTCTTT
TRBJ1-2 TRBV7-3 TRBD1 - CASSTGQGAKGYTF TGCGCCAGCAGTACGGGACAGGGGGCGAAGGGCTACACCTTC
TRBJ2-3 TRBV20-1 TRBD2 - CSAQKRERVDTQYF TGCAGTGCCCAGAAGCGGGAGAGGGTGGATACGCAGTATTTT
TRBJ1-4 TRBV10-3 - - CAIRAAGSPNEKLFF TGTGCCATCAGGGCCGCAGGGAGCCCGAATGAAAAACTGTTTTTT
TRBJ2-7 TRBV29-1 - many CSVDEGWHEQYF TGCAGCGTTGATGAGGGGTGGCACGAGCAGTACTTC